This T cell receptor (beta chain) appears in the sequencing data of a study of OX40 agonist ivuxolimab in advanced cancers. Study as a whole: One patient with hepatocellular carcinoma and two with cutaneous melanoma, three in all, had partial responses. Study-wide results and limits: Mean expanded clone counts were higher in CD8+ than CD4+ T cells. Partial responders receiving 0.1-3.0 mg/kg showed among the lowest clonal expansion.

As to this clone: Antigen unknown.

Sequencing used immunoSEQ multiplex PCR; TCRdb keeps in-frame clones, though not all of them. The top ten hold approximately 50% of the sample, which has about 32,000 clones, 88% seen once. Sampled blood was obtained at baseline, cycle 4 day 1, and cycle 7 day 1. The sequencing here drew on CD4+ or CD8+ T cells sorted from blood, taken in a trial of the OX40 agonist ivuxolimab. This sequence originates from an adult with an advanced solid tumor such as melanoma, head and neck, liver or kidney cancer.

CDR3 residues: CASSVGTHLSYEQYF. In DNA form, the CDR3 reads TGTGCCAGCAGCGTCGGGACACACTTGTCCTACGAGCAGTACTTC. The V call is TRBV9, the J call TRBJ2-7; a possible D gene is TRBD1 (6 bases). CDR1 is SGDLS, CDR2 YYNGEE, per germline. V was shortened by 2 bases and J by 1 base, with 13 bases between the two germline ends. The CDR3 spans 15 residues.